This T cell receptor beta chain appears in the sequencing data of a study of blood T cell repertoires in COVID-19. The CDR3 totals 19 residues. The V end was cut by 2 bases, the J end by 0 bases, with 20 bases between. CDR1 and CDR2 (germline): SGHVS, FQNEAQ. Profiled with immunoSEQ multiplex PCR; TCRdb holds only in-frame clones, not every one. The data contain some 100,000 clones, around 86% of them singletons. Participant reports of clinical history set cohort assignment. This clone was seen a single time. This TCR was recovered from a woman between 45 and 60 years old who had recovered from COVID-19. The rearrangement links TRBV7-8 to TRBJ1-5, with D perhaps matching TRBD1 (5 bases). Sequencing input: PBMCs or T cells enriched from blood (not recorded which). The DNA of the CDR3 is TGTGCCAGCAGCTTACCGCGGGGCAGGGTAGATTCTAGCAATCAGCCCCAGCATTTT. Its translation: CASSLPRGRVDSSNQPQHF.